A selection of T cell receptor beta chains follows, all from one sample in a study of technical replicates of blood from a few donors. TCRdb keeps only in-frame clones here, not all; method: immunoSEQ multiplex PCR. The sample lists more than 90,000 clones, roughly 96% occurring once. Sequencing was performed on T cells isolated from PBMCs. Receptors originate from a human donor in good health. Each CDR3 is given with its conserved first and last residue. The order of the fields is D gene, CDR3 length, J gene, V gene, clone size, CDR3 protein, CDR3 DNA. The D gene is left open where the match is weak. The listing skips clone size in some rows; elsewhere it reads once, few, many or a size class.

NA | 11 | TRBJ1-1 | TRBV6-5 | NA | CASSYGVDTFF | TGTGCCAGCAGTTATGGTGTCGACACTTTCTTT
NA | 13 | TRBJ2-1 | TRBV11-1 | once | CASRLNIYNEQFF | TGTGCCAGCAGACTAAACATTTACAATGAGCAGTTCTTC
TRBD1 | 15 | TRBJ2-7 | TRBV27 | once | CASSVGQGYSYEQYF | TGTGCCAGCAGTGTAGGACAGGGTTACTCCTACGAGCAGTACTTC
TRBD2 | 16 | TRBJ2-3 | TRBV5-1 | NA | CASSQGLAVRSDTQYF | TGCGCCAGCAGCCAGGGACTAGCGGTTAGGTCAGATACGCAGTATTTT
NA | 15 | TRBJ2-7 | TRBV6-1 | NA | CASARTVRRSYEQYF | TGTGCCAGCGCCCGAACGGTCAGGCGCTCCTACGAGCAGTACTTC
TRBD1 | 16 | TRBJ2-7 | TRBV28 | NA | CASSLIRGQGISEQYF | TGTGCCAGCAGTTTAATTAGGGGACAGGGGATTTCCGAGCAGTACTTC
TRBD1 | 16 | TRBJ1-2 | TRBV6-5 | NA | CASSSPGGANNYGYTF | TGTGCCAGCAGTTCCCCAGGGGGCGCGAATAACTATGGCTACACCTTC
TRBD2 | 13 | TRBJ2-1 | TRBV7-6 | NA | CASSLVGRGEQFF | TGTGCCAGCAGCTTAGTCGGGAGGGGTGAGCAGTTCTTC
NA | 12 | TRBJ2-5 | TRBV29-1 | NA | CSVDAGEETQYF | TGCAGCGTTGACGCAGGTGAAGAGACCCAGTACTTC
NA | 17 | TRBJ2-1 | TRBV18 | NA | CASSPATGGPSYNEQFF | TGTGCCAGCTCACCGGCGACAGGTGGCCCATCCTACAATGAGCAGTTCTTC
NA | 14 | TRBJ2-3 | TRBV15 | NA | CATSRSGSTDTQYF | TGTGCCACCAGCCGCTCAGGTAGCACAGATACGCAGTATTTT
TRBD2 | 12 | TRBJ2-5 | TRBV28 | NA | CASSLYTGTKYF | TGTGCCAGCAGTTTATACACCGGGACTAAGTACTTC
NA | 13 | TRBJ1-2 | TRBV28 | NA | CASSGGSNYGYTF | TGTGCCAGCAGCGGGGGATCAAACTATGGCTACACCTTC
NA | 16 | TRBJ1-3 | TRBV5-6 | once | CASSLVWRGPGNTIYF | TGTGCCAGCAGCTTGGTGTGGCGGGGGCCTGGAAACACCATATATTTT
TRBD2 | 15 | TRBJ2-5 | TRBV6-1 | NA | CASHSLAGRVETQYF | TGTGCCAGTCATAGCTTAGCGGGGCGTGTAGAGACCCAGTACTTC
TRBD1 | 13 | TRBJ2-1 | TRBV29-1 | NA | CSLDTGGSGEQFF | TGCAGCCTGGATACAGGGGGTAGCGGTGAGCAGTTCTTC
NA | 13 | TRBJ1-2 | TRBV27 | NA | CASSLSYDRGYTF | TGTGCCAGCAGTTTATCGTATGACAGGGGCTACACCTTC
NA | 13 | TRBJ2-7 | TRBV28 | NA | CASSLDSNYEQYF | TGTGCCAGCAGTTTGGACAGCAACTACGAGCAGTACTTC
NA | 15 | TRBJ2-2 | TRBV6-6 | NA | CASSGRDSQVGELFF | TGTGCCAGCAGTGGCCGTGACAGCCAGGTCGGGGAGCTGTTTTTT
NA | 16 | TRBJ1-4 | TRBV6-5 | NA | CASSYGVGGHGEKLFF | TGTGCCAGCAGTTATGGCGTTGGGGGCCATGGTGAAAAACTGTTTTTT
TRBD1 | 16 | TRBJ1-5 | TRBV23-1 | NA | CASSQSRTGQNQPQHF | TGCGCCAGCAGTCAATCGCGGACAGGCCAAAATCAGCCCCAGCATTTT
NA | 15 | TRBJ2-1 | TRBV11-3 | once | CASSLKGQSYNEQFF | TGTGCCAGCAGCTTAAAGGGGCAATCCTACAATGAGCAGTTCTTC
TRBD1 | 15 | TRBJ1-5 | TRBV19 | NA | CASSIGQGGDQPQHF | TGTGCCAGTAGTATCGGACAGGGAGGTGACCAGCCCCAGCATTTT
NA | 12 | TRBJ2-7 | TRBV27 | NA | CASSKDLGEQYF | TGTGCCAGCAGCAAGGACTTGGGCGAGCAGTACTTC
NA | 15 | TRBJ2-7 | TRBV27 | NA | CASSLAGGRPYEQYF | TGTGCCAGCAGTTTAGCCGGCGGGCGACCCTACGAGCAGTACTTC
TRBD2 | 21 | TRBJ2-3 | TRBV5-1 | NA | CASSLYVYRLAGEIFTDTQYF | TGCGCCAGCAGCTTGTATGTATACCGACTAGCGGGAGAGATTTTCACAGATACGCAGTATTTT
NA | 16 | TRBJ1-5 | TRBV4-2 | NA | CASSQGLPTYNQPQHF | TGTGCCAGCAGCCAGGGACTGCCGACTTACAATCAGCCCCAGCATTTT
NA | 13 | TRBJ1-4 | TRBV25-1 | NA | CASKAVGMEKLFF | TGTGCCAGCAAAGCGGTGGGGATGGAAAAACTGTTTTTT
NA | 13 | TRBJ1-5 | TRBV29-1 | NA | CSVGRQSNQPQHF | TGCAGCGTTGGAAGACAGAGCAATCAGCCCCAGCATTTT
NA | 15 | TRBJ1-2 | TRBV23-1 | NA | CASSLGLNANYGYTF | TGCGCCAGCAGCCTCGGACTTAACGCAAACTATGGCTACACCTTC
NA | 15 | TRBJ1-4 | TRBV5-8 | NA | CASSLETASNEKLFF | TGTGCCAGCAGCTTGGAGACCGCTAGTAATGAAAAACTGTTTTTT
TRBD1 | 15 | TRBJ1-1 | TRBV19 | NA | CASRVGDRGFNEAFF | TGTGCCAGTAGGGTCGGGGACAGGGGATTTAATGAAGCTTTCTTT
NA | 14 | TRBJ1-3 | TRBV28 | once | CASSLRSSGNTIYF | TGTGCCAGCAGTTTAAGGAGTTCTGGAAACACCATATATTTT
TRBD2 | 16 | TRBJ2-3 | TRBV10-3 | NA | CAMPTKREKNTDTQYF | TGTGCCATGCCGACGAAGCGGGAGAAAAACACAGATACGCAGTATTTT
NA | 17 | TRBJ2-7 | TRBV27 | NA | CASSLSFPGANTYEQYF | TGTGCCAGCAGTCTATCCTTCCCGGGAGCCAATACCTACGAGCAGTACTTC